These 20 T cell receptor beta chains share one sample of origin, sequenced in a study of T cells in Graves' hyperthyroidism and ophthalmopathy. Researchers took RNA transcripts and amplified the TCR beta CDR3 regions from them. The HTBI primer set served for first-round RT-PCR of the TCR CDR3. In TCRdb, the multiplex PCR reads were re-called with MiXCR into one record per CDR3 protein. Of approximately 400,000 distinct CDR3 sequences in the sample, 15% to 19% were seen once. The source material was blood. The receptors derive from a woman under 30 with Graves' hyperthyroidism.

This clonotype was recorded at least ten times. The chain carries TRBV5-1 and TRBJ1-1; D is possibly TRBD1 (6 bases). This CDR3 contains 16 residues. V lost 4 bases to trimming and J lost 1 base, with 17 bases between them. Germline V gene sequence: CDR1 SGHRS, CDR2 YFSETQ. This chain's CDR3 is CASSVTRGTSNTEAFF. The CDR3 region has the DNA TGCGCCAGCAGCGTCACCAGGGGAACCTCGAACACTGAAGCTTTCTTT.

Points on this clonotype: With a much larger clone just one base away, this may be a read error. The chain uses TRBV3-1 and TRBJ2-2; TRBD2 aligns across 8 bases. The J segment lost 5 bases and the V segment lost 2 bases, leaving 7 bases of the junction unmatched. The CDR3 spans 16 residues. The germline CDR1 and CDR2 sequences are LGHDT and YNNKEL (reference sequence). In DNA, the CDR3 is TGTGCCAGCAGCCAAAACGGGAGGGCCTGGACCGGGGAGCTGTTTTTT. Translating it yields CASSQNGRAWTGELFF.

This clonotype has a count of ten or more. CDR3 nucleotides: TGTGCCAGCAGTTACGTTCAGGGACAGGGTTTCTTTTTGGCCAAAAACATTCAGTACTTC. Translated, it gives CASSYVQGQGFFLAKNIQYF. The chain is built from TRBV6-2 or TRBV6-3 and TRBJ2-4; TRBD1 matches 9 bases. CDR3 size: 20 residues. Per germline, CDR1 MNHEY and CDR2 SVGEGT. V lost 2 bases, J lost 1 base, and 15 bases stayed unmatched.

This clonotype was counted at least ten times. The chain has TRBV12-3 or TRBV12-4 and TRBJ1-2; a weak D match, TRBD1 (5 bases). Trimming stripped 3 bases from V and 4 bases from J, with 9 bases between. This CDR3 has 13 amino acids. The CDR3 reads CASSLAGTYGYTF. In nucleotides, the CDR3 is TGTGCCAGCAGTTTGGCAGGGACCTATGGCTACACCTTC.

In its sample, this clonotype was seen a few times. This chain links TRBV12-3 or TRBV12-4 with TRBJ1-3; D is undetermined. CDR3 length: 16 amino acids. The germline V and J ends were trimmed by 6 bases and 3 bases, with 18 bases remaining between them. In DNA form, the CDR3 reads TGTGCCAGCAGCAGGAGTGAGGCTGTCTTTGGAAACACCATATATTTT. It yields the protein CASSRSEAVFGNTIYF.

This clonotype was found a few times. The chain recombines TRBV20-1 with TRBJ2-7; 9 bases match TRBD2. The CDR3 sequence is 16 residues long. The V segment lost 6 bases and the J segment 1 base; nucleotides outside the gene matches: 13. The germline gives CDR1 DFQATT, CDR2 SNEGSKA (reference sequence). The CDR3 DNA follows: TGCAGTGCGCCTCCCTTTGGGCGGGGGGGTTCCTACGAGCAGTACTTC. Its translation: CSAPPFGRGGSYEQYF.

The CDR3 loop is CASRRTAGNTIYF. The DNA of the CDR3 is TGTGCCAGTAGGAGGACGGCTGGAAACACCATATATTTT. The rearrangement links TRBV19 to TRBJ1-3; D uncertain. The CDR3 spans 13 residues. V lost 6 bases, J lost 2 bases, and 8 bases lay in between. Germline V gene lookup returns CDR1 LNHDA and CDR2 SQIVND (reference sequence).

This clonotype has a handful of counts. This rearrangement joins TRBV2 to TRBJ1-6, with a possible D match to TRBD1 (6 bases). Germline V lookup: CDR1 SNHLY, CDR2 FYNNEI. Trimming left V 6 bases short and J 8 bases short, with 8 bases between. This CDR3 is built from 12 residues. The DNA for the CDR3 is TGTGCCAGCAGGGCAGGGGATTCACCCCTCCACTTT. Amino acid sequence: CASRAGDSPLHF. Filled out from reference TRBV2 and TRBJ1-6, the complete variable domain reads EPEVTQTPSHQVTQMGQEVILRCVPISNHLYFYWYRQILGQKVEFLVSFYNNEISEKSEIFDDQFSVERPDGSNFTLKIRSTKLEDSAMYFCASRAGDSPLHFGNGTRLTVT.

There are many counts of this clonotype. The V gene is TRBV20-1, the J gene TRBJ1-1; the D is unclear. The germline V gene has CDR1 DFQATT and CDR2 SNEGSKA (reference sequence). Deletions cut 0 bases from V and 1 base from J, with 15 bases between. The CDR3 length is 16 residues. The CDR3 loop reads CSARDPAGLANTEAFF. CDR3 DNA sequence: TGCAGTGCTAGAGATCCGGCCGGGCTGGCGAACACTGAAGCTTTCTTT.

This clonotype was picked up many times. The CDR3 reads CASSPWSSVRGDEQFF. The CDR3 nucleotides are TGTGCCAGCAGCCCATGGTCAAGCGTCAGGGGAGATGAGCAGTTCTTC. The chain has TRBV3-1 and TRBJ2-1; possible D gene TRBD1, 6 bases. The CDR3 spans 16 residues. V lost 4 bases to trimming and J lost 8 bases, with 21 bases between them. CDR1 LGHDT and CDR2 YNNKEL come from the germline V gene (reference sequence).

Many counts were recorded for this clonotype. CDR3 region: CSAHGQPFYTF. As DNA, the CDR3 is TGCAGTGCTCATGGGCAACCCTTCTACACCTTC. The chain has TRBV20-1 and TRBJ1-2, with no clear D. Germline CDR1 DFQATT, CDR2 SNEGSKA (reference sequence). Trimming stripped 5 bases from V and 10 bases from J, with 14 bases between. The CDR3 has 11 residues.

The gene calls are TRBV7-3 and TRBJ1-2; maybe TRBD1 (6 bases). The CDR3 is 15 amino acids. Germline V gene data show CDR1 as SGHTA and CDR2 as FQGTGA. Trimming took off 5 bases at V and 6 bases at J, with 19 bases between the two ends. CDR3 DNA sequence: TGTGCCAGCAGCCCATCTCCCGGACAGCGGAATGGCTACACCTTC. Residues: CASSPSPGQRNGYTF.

This clonotype appeared a single time. The chain carries TRBV27 and TRBJ2-2; 9 nucleotides match TRBD1. The CDR3 contains 15 residues. Germline-derived CDR1 and CDR2 are MNHEY and SMNVEV (reference sequence). Trimming at V came to 2 bases and at J to 4 bases, leaving 2 bases not matched to a gene. The CDR3 bases are TGTGCCAGCAGTTTAACAGGGGGCTTCACCGGGGAGCTGTTTTTT. This gives the protein CASSLTGGFTGELFF.

This clonotype was seen ten or more times. CDR3 coding DNA: TGTGCCAGCAGTCTCAGGGTTTTACAGCCCCAGCATTTT. This codes for CASSLRVLQPQHF. J is TRBJ1-5 and V is TRBV2; a weak D match, TRBD1 (5 bases). CDR1 and CDR2 (germline): SNHLY, FYNNEI. V dropped 5 bases and J dropped 7 bases, with 12 bases sitting between them. CDR3 length: 13 residues.

This clonotype was recorded a few times. The chain employs TRBV20-1 and TRBJ1-1; 12 bases line up with TRBD1. The CDR3 is 14 residues long. CDR1 and CDR2 (germline): DFQATT, SNEGSKA (reference sequence). V gave up 1 base and J gave up 8 bases; unmatched junction bases: 5. CDR3 loop: CSARGGTGGLEAFF. In DNA, the CDR3 is TGCAGTGCTAGAGGAGGGACAGGGGGCTTGGAAGCTTTCTTT.

There are a few counts of this clonotype. The chain has TRBV19 and TRBJ2-1, with a tentative D call TRBD2 (5 bases). The CDR3 contains 13 residues. The V gene lost 6 bases and the J gene lost 8 bases, with 14 bases spanning the gap. Germline lookup yields CDR1 LNHDA and CDR2 SQIVND (reference sequence). The chain's CDR3 is CASSLLDSDEQFF. In nucleotides, the CDR3 is TGTGCCAGTAGCCTCCTGGATAGCGATGAGCAGTTCTTC.

This chain links TRBV25-1 with TRBJ2-1; D uncertain. CDR1 MGHDK and CDR2 SYGVNS come from the germline V gene. V was pared by 1 base and J by 7 bases, with 17 bases between. The CDR3 has 16 amino acids. The CDR3, as DNA: TGTGCCAGCAGTGAATCAACAAGGTATCGGCGGAATGAGCAGTTCTTC. Encoded protein: CASSESTRYRRNEQFF.

This clonotype has a handful of counts. The J gene is TRBJ2-6, the V gene TRBV6-2 or TRBV6-3, with 7 positions matching TRBD1. In germline, CDR1 is MNHEY, CDR2 SVGEGT. The CDR3 has 20 amino acids. V shed 1 base, J shed 0 bases, and the junction held 12 bases outside the gene matches. CDR3 in DNA: TGTGCCAGCAGTTACTTTCTTTGGAGACAGGGAGACTCTGGGGCCAACGTCCTGACTTTC. Translation gives CASSYFLWRQGDSGANVLTF.

This clonotype was counted many times. This chain joins TRBV6-2 or TRBV6-3 and TRBJ1-5; 9 positions match TRBD1. Unmatched junction bases numbered 7, after V lost 7 bases and J lost 6 bases. Germline CDR1 MNHEY, CDR2 SVGEGT. The CDR3 runs 14 residues. The chain's CDR3 is CASTSQGAGQPQHF. The CDR3 DNA reads TGTGCCAGCACCTCACAGGGGGCGGGTCAGCCCCAGCATTTT.

This clonotype was seen repeatedly, ten times or more. The rearrangement uses TRBV27 and TRBJ1-5; D is perhaps TRBD1 (5 bases). V was clipped by 4 bases and J by 5 bases, with 9 bases between them. Germline lookup yields CDR1 MNHEY and CDR2 SMNVEV (reference sequence). This CDR3 is 13 amino acids long. CDR3: CASSWGRDQPQHF. The CDR3 DNA reads TGTGCCAGCAGTTGGGGCAGAGATCAGCCCCAGCATTTT.